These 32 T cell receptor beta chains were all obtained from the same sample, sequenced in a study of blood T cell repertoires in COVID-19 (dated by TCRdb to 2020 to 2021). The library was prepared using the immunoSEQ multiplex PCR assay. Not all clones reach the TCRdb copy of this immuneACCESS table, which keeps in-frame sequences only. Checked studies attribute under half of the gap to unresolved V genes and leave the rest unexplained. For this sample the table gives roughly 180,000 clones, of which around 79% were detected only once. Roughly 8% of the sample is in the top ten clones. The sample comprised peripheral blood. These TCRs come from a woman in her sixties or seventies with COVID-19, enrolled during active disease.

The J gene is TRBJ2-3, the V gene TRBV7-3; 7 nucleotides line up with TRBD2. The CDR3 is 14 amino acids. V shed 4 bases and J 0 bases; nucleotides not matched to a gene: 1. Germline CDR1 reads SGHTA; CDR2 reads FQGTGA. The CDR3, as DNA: TGTGCCAGCAGCTCACTAGCGAGCACAGATACGCAGTATTTT. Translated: CASSSLASTDTQYF.

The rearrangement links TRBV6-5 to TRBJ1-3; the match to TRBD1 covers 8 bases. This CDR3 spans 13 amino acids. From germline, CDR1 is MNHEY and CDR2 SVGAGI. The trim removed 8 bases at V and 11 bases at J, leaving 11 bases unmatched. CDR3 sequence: CASRTGQRGAIYF. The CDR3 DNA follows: TGTGCCAGCCGGACAGGGCAACGGGGCGCCATATATTTT.

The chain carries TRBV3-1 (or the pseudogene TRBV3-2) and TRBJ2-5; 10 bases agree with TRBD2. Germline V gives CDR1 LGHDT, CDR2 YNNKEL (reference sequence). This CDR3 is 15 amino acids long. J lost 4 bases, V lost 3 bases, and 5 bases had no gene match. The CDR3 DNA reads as TGTGCCAGCAGCCACAGCGGGAGGGGGGGAGAGACCCAGTACTTC. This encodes CASSHSGRGGETQYF.

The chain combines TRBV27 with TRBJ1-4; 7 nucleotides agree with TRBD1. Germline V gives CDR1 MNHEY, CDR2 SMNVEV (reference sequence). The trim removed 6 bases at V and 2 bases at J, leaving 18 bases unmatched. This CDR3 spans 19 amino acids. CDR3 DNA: TGTGCCAGCAGCCCCTATTTGCCACAGGGGCGAGGGACTAATGAAAAACTGTTTTTT. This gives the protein CASSPYLPQGRGTNEKLFF.

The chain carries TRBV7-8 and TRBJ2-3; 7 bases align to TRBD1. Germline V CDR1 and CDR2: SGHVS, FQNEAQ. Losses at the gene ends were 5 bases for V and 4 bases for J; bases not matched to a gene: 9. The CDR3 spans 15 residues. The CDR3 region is CASSARTGTADTQYF. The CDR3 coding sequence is TGTGCCAGCAGCGCGCGGACAGGAACGGCAGATACGCAGTATTTT.

The CDR3 sequence is CASSLEGLAGGGETQYF. The CDR3 DNA reads TGCGCCAGCAGCTTGGAGGGACTAGCGGGGGGTGGAGAGACCCAGTACTTC. The chain combines TRBV5-1 with TRBJ2-5; 15 positions match TRBD2. The germline V gene has CDR1 SGHRS and CDR2 YFSETQ. V shed 0 bases and J 4 bases; nucleotides not matched to a gene: 4. CDR3 length: 17 residues.

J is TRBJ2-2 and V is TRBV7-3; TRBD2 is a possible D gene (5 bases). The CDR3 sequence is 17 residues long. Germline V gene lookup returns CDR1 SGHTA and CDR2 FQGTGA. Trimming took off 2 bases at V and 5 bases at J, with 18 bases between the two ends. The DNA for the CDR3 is TGTGCCAGCAGCTTAGATTTAGGAACTAGTCAGACCGGGGAGCTGTTTTTT. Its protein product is CASSLDLGTSQTGELFF.

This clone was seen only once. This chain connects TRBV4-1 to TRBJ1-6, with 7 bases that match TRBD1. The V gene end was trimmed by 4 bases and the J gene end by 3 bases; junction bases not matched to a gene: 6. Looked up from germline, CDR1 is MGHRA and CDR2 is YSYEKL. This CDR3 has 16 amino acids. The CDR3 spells CASSPRTGVYNSPLHF. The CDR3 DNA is TGCGCCAGCAGCCCCCGAACAGGGGTCTATAATTCACCCCTCCACTTT.

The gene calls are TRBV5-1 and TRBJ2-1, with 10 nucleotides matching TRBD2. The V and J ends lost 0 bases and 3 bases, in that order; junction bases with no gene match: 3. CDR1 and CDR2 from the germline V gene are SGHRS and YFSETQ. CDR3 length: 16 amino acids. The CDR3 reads CASSLGTSGYYNEQFF. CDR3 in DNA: TGCGCCAGCAGCTTGGGGACTAGCGGATACTACAATGAGCAGTTCTTC.

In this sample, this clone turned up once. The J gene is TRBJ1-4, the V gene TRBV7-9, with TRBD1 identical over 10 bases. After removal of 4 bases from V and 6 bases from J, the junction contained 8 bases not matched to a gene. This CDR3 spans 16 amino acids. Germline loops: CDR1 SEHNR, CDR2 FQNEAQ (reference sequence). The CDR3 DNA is TGTGCCAGCAGCTACTGGACAGGGGGTTTTCATGAAAAACTGTTTTTT. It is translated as CASSYWTGGFHEKLFF. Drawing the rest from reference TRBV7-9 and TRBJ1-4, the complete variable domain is DTGVSQNPRHKITKRGQNVTFRCDPISEHNRLYWYRQTLGQGPEFLTYFQNEAQLEKSRLLSDRFSAERPKGSFSTLEIQRTEQGDSAMYLCASSYWTGGFHEKLFFGSGTQLSVL.

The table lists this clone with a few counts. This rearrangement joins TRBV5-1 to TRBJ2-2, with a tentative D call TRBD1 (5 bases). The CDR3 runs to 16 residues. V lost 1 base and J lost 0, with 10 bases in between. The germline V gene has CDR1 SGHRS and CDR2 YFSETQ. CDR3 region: CASSLFRAANTGELFF. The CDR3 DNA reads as TGCGCCAGCAGCTTGTTCAGGGCAGCGAACACCGGGGAGCTGTTTTTT.

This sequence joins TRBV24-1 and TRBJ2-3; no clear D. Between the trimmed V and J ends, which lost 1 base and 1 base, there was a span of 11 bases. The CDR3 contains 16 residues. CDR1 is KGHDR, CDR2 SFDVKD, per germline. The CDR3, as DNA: TGTGCCACCAGTGATTTAAACGAGGATGGCACAGATACGCAGTATTTT. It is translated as CATSDLNEDGTDTQYF.

The CDR3: CATSRGRAGVNGELFF. The CDR3 DNA follows: TGTGCCACCAGCAGAGGTCGAGCGGGAGTTAACGGGGAGCTGTTTTTT. The V and J genes are TRBV15 and TRBJ2-2, with 8 bases matching TRBD2. The CDR3 sequence is 16 residues long. Germline-derived CDR1 and CDR2 are LNHNV and YYDKDF (reference sequence). The J segment lost 7 bases and the V segment lost 1 base, leaving 8 bases of the junction unmatched.

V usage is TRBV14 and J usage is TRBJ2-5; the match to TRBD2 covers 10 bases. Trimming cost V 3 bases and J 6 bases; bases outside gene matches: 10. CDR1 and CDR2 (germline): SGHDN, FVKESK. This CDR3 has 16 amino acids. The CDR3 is CASSQLAGAQRKTQYF. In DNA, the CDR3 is TGTGCCAGCAGCCAGCTAGCGGGAGCGCAGAGGAAGACCCAGTACTTC.

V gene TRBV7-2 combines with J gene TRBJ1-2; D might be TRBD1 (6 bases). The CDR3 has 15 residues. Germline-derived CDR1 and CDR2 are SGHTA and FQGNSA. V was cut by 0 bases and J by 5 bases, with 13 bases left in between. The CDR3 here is CASSLAGGNMYGYTF. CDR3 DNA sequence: TGTGCCAGCAGCTTAGCAGGGGGAAATATGTATGGCTACACCTTC.

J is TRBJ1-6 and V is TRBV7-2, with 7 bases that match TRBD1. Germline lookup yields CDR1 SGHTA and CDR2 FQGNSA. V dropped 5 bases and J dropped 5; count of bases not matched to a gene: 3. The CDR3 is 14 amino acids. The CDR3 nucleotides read TGTGCCAGCAGCCGGGACAGAAATAATTCACCCCTCCACTTT. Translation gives CASSRDRNNSPLHF.

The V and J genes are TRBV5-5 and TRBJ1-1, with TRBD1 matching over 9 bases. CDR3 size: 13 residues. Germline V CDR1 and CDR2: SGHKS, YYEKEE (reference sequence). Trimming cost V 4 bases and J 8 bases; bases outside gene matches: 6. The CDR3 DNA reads TGTGCCAGCAGCCGGGGACAGGGCGTAGAAGCTTTCTTT. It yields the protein CASSRGQGVEAFF.

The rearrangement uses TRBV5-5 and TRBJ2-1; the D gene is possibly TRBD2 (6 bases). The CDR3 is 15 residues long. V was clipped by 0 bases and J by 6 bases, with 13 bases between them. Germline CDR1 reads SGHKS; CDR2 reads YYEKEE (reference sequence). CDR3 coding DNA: TGTGCCAGCAGCTTGGCGGGGGAGCGGTTCAATGAGCAGTTCTTC. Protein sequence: CASSLAGERFNEQFF.

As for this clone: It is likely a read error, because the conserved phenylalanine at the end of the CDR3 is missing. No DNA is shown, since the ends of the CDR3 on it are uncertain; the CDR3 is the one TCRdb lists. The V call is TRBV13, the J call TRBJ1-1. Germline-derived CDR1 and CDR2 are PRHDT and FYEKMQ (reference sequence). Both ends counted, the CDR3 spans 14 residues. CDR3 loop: CASSLGAFRDQGWG.

CDR3 sequence: CASSYLQGGNSPLHF. DNA of the CDR3: TGTGCCAGCAGTTACCTGCAGGGAGGTAATTCACCCCTCCACTTT. The chain combines TRBV6-5 with TRBJ1-6; maybe TRBD1 (5 bases). V was shortened by 2 bases and J by 6 bases, with 11 bases between the two germline ends. The germline V gene encodes CDR1 MNHEY and CDR2 SVGAGI. This CDR3 contains 15 residues.

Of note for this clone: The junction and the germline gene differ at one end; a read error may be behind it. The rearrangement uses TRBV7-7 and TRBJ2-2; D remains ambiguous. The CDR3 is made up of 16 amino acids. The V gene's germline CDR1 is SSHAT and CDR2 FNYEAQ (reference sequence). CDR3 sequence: CASSLGVVRGGGELFF. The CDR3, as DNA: TGTGCTAGCAGCTTAGGTGTCGTCCGCGGTGGCGGGGAGCTGTTTTTT.

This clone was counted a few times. CDR3 protein: CASSLAGGGMFEQYF. The DNA for the CDR3 is TGTGCCAGCAGCTTAGCGGGTGGCGGGATGTTCGAGCAGTACTTC. The chain combines TRBV7-2 with TRBJ2-7; TRBD2 might be the D (6 bases). This CDR3 has 15 amino acids. Trimming left V 0 bases short and J 6 bases short, with 15 bases between. Germline V gene data show CDR1 as SGHTA and CDR2 as FQGNSA. Full variable domain (missing parts from reference TRBV7-2 and TRBJ2-7): GAGVSQSPSNKVTEKGKDVELRCDPISGHTALYWYRQSLGQGLEFLIYFQGNSAPDKSGLPSDRFSAERTGGSVSTLTIQRTQQEDSAVYLCASSLAGGGMFEQYFGPGTRLTVT.

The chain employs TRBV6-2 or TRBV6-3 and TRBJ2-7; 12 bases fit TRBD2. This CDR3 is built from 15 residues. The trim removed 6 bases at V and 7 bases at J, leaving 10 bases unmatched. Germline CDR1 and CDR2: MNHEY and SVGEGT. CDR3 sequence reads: CASSTIWTSGTEQYF. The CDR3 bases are TGTGCCAGCAGCACTATCTGGACTAGCGGGACGGAGCAGTACTTC.

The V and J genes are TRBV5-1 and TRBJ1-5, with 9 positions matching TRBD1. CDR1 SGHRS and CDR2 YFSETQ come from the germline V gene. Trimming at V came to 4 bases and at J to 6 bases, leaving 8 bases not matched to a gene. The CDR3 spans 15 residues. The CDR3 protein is CASSRTGEQGQPQHF. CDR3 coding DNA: TGCGCCAGCAGCCGGACAGGGGAACAGGGTCAGCCCCAGCATTTT. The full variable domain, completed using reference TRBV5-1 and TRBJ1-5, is KAGVTQTPRYLIKTRGQQVTLSCSPISGHRSVSWYQQTPGQGLQFLFEYFSETQRNKGNFPGRFSGRQFSNSRSEMNVSTLELGDSALYLCASSRTGEQGQPQHFGDGTRLSIL.

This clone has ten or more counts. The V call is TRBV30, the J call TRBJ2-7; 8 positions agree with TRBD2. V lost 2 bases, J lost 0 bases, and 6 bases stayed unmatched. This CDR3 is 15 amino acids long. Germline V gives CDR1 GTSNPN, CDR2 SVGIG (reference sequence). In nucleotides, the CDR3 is TGTGCCTGGAGTAGGGGCCTAGCGGGCTCCTACGAGCAGTACTTC. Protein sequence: CAWSRGLAGSYEQYF.

The CDR3 here is CASSLRQGGNTIYF. As DNA, the CDR3 is TGTGCCAGCAGCTTACGACAGGGTGGAAACACCATATATTTT. The chain couples TRBV7-2 to TRBJ1-3, with 7 bases aligning to TRBD1. The CDR3 runs to 14 residues. The V gene's germline CDR1 is SGHTA and CDR2 FQGNSA. With 2 bases clipped from V and 3 bases from J, the junction kept 1 base outside the gene matches.

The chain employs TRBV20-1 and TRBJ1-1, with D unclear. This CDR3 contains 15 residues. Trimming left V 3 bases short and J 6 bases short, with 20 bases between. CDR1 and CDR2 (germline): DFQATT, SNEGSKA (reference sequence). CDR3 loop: CSASRGSSYAAEAFF. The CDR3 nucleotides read TGCAGTGCTAGTAGAGGATCTTCGTACGCGGCTGAAGCTTTCTTT.

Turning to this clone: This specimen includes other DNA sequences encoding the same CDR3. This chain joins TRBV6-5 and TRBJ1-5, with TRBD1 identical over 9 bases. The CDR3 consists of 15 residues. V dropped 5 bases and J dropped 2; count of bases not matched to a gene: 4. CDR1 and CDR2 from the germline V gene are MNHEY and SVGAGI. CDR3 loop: CASSPGQGRNQPQHF. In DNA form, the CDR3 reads TGTGCCAGCAGTCCCGGACAGGGGCGCAATCAGCCCCAGCATTTT.

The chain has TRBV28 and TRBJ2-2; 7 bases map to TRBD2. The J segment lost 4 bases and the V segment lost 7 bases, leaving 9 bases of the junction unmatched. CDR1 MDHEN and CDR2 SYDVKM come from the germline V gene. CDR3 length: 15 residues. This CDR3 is CASKLGGSITGELFF. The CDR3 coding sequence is TGTGCCAGCAAACTTGGCGGGAGCATCACCGGGGAGCTGTTTTTT.

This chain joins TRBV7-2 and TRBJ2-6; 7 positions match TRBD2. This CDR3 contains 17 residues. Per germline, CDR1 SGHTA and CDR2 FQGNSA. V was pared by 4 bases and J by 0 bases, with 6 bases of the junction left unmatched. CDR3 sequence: CASSSRASGSGANVLTF. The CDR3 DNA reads TGTGCCAGCAGCTCAAGAGCTAGCGGCTCTGGGGCCAACGTCCTGACTTTC.

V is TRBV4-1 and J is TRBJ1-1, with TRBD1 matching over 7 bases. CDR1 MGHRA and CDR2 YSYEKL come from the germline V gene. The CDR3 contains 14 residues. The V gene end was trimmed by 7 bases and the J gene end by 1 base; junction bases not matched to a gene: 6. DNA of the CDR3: TGCGCCAGCACCACCGGGACAGAGAACACTGAAGCTTTCTTT. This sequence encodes CASTTGTENTEAFF.

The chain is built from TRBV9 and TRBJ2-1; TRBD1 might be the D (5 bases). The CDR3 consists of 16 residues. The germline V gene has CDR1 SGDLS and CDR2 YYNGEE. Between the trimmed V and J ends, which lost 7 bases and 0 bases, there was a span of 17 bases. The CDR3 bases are TGTGCCAGCGGTCAGGGTCTTTCTCCCTCCTACAATGAGCAGTTCTTC. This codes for CASGQGLSPSYNEQFF.